This is a list of T cell receptor beta chains from one sample in a study of cytomegalovirus exposure and HLA in healthy donors. Sequencing was performed with immunoSEQ multiplex PCR; in TCRdb, only in-frame clones are kept and a portion is missing. The sample carries about 360,000 clones, about nine tenths recorded once. Sequencing was performed on PBMCs. The receptor source for this set is a woman in her late teens or twenties in good health and CMV-seronegative. The CDR3 runs from the conserved cysteine through the conserved F or W. D genes are given only for firm matches. Size is omitted from some rows. Given values are once, few, many or a class for expanded clones.

TRBV27	TRBD2	TRBJ2-1	once	CASSLSGRGAEQFF	TGTGCCAGCAGTCTTAGCGGGAGGGGTGCTGAGCAGTTCTTC
TRBV27	NA	TRBJ2-1	NA	CASSSAAYNEQFF	TGTGCCAGCAGTTCGGCGGCCTACAATGAGCAGTTCTTC
TRBV7-6	NA	TRBJ2-5	NA	CASSLSRYQETQYF	TGTGCCAGCAGCCTTAGCCGGTACCAAGAGACCCAGTACTTC
TRBV30	NA	TRBJ1-2	NA	CAWSDGGILNFYGYTF	TGTGCCTGGAGTGATGGGGGGATCCTCAATTTCTATGGCTACACCTTC
TRBV4-1	TRBD1	TRBJ1-4	NA	CASSQDGDRGLSNEKLFF	TGCGCCAGCAGCCAAGATGGGGACAGGGGGCTTAGTAATGAAAAACTGTTTTTT
TRBV5-6	NA	TRBJ2-7	NA	CASSFRGVDREVPYEQYF	TGTGCCAGCAGCTTTAGGGGGGTTGACAGGGAGGTACCCTACGAGCAGTACTTC
TRBV6-5	NA	TRBJ1-2	NA	CASSYSVTAYYYGYTF	TGTGCCAGCAGTTACTCGGTGACAGCCTATTACTATGGCTACACCTTC
TRBV4-2	TRBD2	TRBJ2-1	NA	CASSLTSGGVNEQFF	TGTGCCAGCAGCTTGACTAGCGGGGGGGTAAATGAGCAGTTCTTC
TRBV29-1	NA	TRBJ1-1	NA	CSVEGHGKLMNTEAFF	TGCAGCGTTGAAGGACACGGAAAGCTGATGAACACTGAAGCTTTCTTT
TRBV10-2	NA	TRBJ2-5	NA	CASSWQRAGETQYF	TGCGCCAGCAGCTGGCAGCGGGCCGGGGAGACCCAGTACTTC
TRBV18	NA	TRBJ1-1	NA	CASSRASGGTEAFF	TGTGCCAGCTCACGGGCTTCCGGAGGCACTGAAGCTTTCTTT
TRBV6-5	NA	TRBJ2-2	NA	CASSYAGTILVGELFF	TGTGCCAGCAGTTACGCCGGGACAATCCTTGTCGGGGAGCTGTTTTTT
TRBV27	TRBD2	TRBJ2-1	NA	CASSSRTSGRGNEQFF	TGTGCCAGCAGTTCCCGGACTAGCGGGAGGGGCAATGAGCAGTTCTTC
TRBV28	TRBD1	TRBJ1-1	NA	CASSLLPGQGVSTEAFF	TGTGCCAGCAGTTTATTGCCGGGACAGGGGGTCAGCACTGAAGCTTTCTTT
TRBV11-2	NA	TRBJ2-7	NA	CASSLGQVYEQYF	TGTGCCAGCAGCTTGGGACAAGTCTACGAGCAGTACTTC
TRBV6-1	TRBD1	TRBJ2-7	NA	CASNGDRGGEQYF	TGTGCCAGCAACGGGGACAGGGGGGGCGAGCAGTACTTC
TRBV5-1	TRBD2	TRBJ2-3	once	CASSLGASGGSYTQYF	TGCGCCAGCAGCTTGGGGGCTAGCGGGGGTTCATACACGCAGTATTTT
TRBV30	TRBD2	TRBJ2-2	NA	CAWSPRLAGKTGELFF	TGTGCCTGGAGTCCCCGACTAGCGGGAAAGACCGGGGAGCTGTTTTTT
TRBV30	TRBD2	TRBJ2-3	NA	CAWIQTSGAQYF	TGTGCCTGGATCCAGACTAGCGGGGCGCAGTATTTT
TRBV4-1	TRBD2	TRBJ2-3	NA	CASSPGLAGGYSTDTQYF	TGCGCCAGCAGTCCGGGACTAGCGGGAGGTTATAGCACAGATACGCAGTATTTT
TRBV14	TRBD2	TRBJ2-1	NA	CASSRSGSVVGVSYNEQFF	TGTGCCAGCAGCCGGAGCGGGAGTGTAGTGGGAGTCTCCTACAATGAGCAGTTCTTC
TRBV5-1	TRBD1	TRBJ1-4	NA	CASSGTGDPNEKLFF	TGCGCCAGCAGCGGAACAGGGGACCCTAATGAAAAACTGTTTTTT
TRBV5-4	TRBD1	TRBJ2-2	NA	CASSSGQGTGGELFF	TGTGCCAGCAGCTCCGGACAGGGAACAGGCGGGGAGCTGTTTTTT
TRBV27	NA	TRBJ1-3	NA	CASSLARGNTIYF	TGTGCCAGCAGTTTAGCCAGGGGAAACACCATATATTTT
TRBV18	NA	TRBJ1-3	NA	CASSPEGPQSGNTIYF	TGTGCCAGCTCACCAGAGGGCCCGCAGTCTGGAAACACCATATATTTT
TRBV19	NA	TRBJ1-2	once	CASSPTKGIAGYTF	TGTGCCAGTAGCCCTACTAAGGGGATTGCTGGCTACACCTTC